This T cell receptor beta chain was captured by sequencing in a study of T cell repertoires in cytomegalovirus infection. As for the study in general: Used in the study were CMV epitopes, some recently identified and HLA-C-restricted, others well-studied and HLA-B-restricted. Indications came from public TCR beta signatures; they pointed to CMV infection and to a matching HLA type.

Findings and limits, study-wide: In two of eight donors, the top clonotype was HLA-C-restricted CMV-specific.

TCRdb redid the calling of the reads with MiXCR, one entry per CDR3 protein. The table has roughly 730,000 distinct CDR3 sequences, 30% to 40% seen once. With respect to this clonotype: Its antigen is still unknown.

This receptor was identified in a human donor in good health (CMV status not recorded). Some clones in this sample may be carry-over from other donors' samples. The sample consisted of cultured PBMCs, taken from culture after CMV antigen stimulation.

CDR3 loop: CASSIDSSERQPQHF. CDR3 DNA: TGTGCCAGTAGTATAGATTCCTCTGAGAGGCAGCCCCAGCATTTT. The chain has TRBV19 and TRBJ1-5; D unresolved. Germline V gene lookup returns CDR1 LNHDA and CDR2 SQIVND (reference sequence). With 0 bases removed from V and 7 bases from J, the gap between germline ends came to 13 bases. CDR3 length: 15 residues.